These T cell receptor beta chains were read from a single sample in a study of tumor-infiltrating lymphocytes in glioblastoma multiforme. TCRdb reprocessed the multiplex PCR reads via MiXCR and lists one record per CDR3 protein. The data contain more than 10,000 distinct CDR3 sequences, roughly 70% of them singletons. The sample consisted of brain tumor tissue. The receptors here all came from a male donor with glioblastoma. The CDR3 runs from the conserved cysteine through the conserved F or W. A D gene is named only where the DNA matches it firmly. Clone size is given for some rows only: seen once, a few or many times, or a class if the clone is expanded.

V gene,J gene,clone size,D gene,CDR3 DNA,CDR3 protein
TRBV20-1,TRBJ2-3,-,-,TGCAGTGCTAGAACCGCAGATACGCAGTATTTT,CSARTADTQYF
TRBV6-1,TRBJ2-3,-,TRBD2,TGTGCCAGCAGTAAACTAGGGACTAGCGCCACAGATACGCAGTATTTT,CASSKLGTSATDTQYF
TRBV5-1,TRBJ2-2,-,-,TGCGCCAGCAGCTTGGGGAGAGCGAACACCGGGAAGCTGTTTTTT,CASSLGRANTGKLFF
TRBV5-4,TRBJ2-1,-,-,TGTGCCAGCAGCATAGAGGTTAAACAGTTCTTC,CASSIEVKQFF
TRBV11-2,TRBJ1-1,once,-,TGTGCCAGCAGCTTAGATGGATGGGATGGAGCTTTCTTT,CASSLDGWDGAFF
TRBV11-2,TRBJ2-7,few,-,TGTGCCAGCAGCTTAAGCTCAGGGCTTTCCTACGAGCAGTACTTC,CASSLSSGLSYEQYF
TRBV20-1,TRBJ2-1,-,TRBD2,TGCAGTGCTAGAAGGCTAGCGGGTTATAATGAGCAGTTCTTC,CSARRLAGYNEQFF
TRBV6-5,TRBJ2-2,-,TRBD2,TGTGCCAGCAGTTCCCTGCCCTGGGGTCTCGGGAGGACCGGGGAGCTGTTTTTT,CASSSLPWGLGRTGELFF
TRBV6-2/TRBV6-3,TRBJ2-5,medium-sized,TRBD1,TGTGCCAGCACCGACATGGGACAGGGAGGAGAGACCCAGTACTTC,CASTDMGQGGETQYF
TRBV11-2,TRBJ2-4,-,-,TGTGCCAGCAGCTCCGCGACTCCAAGATACACATTGTTTGCCAAAAACACTCAGTACTTC,CASSSATPRYTLFAKNTQYF
TRBV12-3/TRBV12-4,TRBJ1-1,-,-,TGTGCCAGCAGTCCCAGGAGCAGGAGGAACACTGAAGCTTTCTTT,CASSPRSRRNTEAFF
TRBV6-1,TRBJ2-3,-,TRBD2,TGTGCCAGCAGAGCGACTAGCGGGACTCGATATACGCAGTATTTT,CASRATSGTRYTQYF
TRBV12-3/TRBV12-4,TRBJ1-2,-,TRBD1,TGTGCCAGCGGACAGGGGGAGAACTATGGCTACACCTTC,CASGQGENYGYTF